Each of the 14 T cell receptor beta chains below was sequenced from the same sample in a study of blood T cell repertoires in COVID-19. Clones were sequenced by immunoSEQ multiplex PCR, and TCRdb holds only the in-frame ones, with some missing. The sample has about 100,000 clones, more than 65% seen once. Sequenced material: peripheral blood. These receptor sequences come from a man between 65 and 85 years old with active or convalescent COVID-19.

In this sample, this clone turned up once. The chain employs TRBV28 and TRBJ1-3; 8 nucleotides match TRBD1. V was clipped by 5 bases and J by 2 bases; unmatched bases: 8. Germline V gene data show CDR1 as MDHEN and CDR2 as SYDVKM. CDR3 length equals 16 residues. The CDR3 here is CASSIRQGFPGNTIYF. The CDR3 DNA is TGTGCCAGCAGTATACGACAGGGGTTCCCTGGAAACACCATATATTTT. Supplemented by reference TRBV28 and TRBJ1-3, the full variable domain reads DVKVTQSSRYLVKRTGEKVFLECVQDMDHENMFWYRQDPGLGLRLIYFSYDVKMKEKGDIPEGYSVSREKKERFSLILESASTNQTSMYLCASSIRQGFPGNTIYFGEGSWLTVV.

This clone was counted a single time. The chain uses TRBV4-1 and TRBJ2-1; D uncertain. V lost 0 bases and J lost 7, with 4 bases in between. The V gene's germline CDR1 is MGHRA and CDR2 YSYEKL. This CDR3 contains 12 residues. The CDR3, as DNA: TGCGCCAGCAGCCAAGACCAAAATGAGCAGTTCTTC. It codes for CASSQDQNEQFF.

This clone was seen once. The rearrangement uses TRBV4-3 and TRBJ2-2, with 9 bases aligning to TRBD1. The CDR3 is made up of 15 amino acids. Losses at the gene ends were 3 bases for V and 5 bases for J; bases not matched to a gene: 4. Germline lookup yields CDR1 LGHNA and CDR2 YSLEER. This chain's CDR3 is CASSQGQGSTGELFF. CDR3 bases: TGCGCCAGCAGCCAGGGACAGGGTTCGACCGGGGAGCTGTTTTTT.

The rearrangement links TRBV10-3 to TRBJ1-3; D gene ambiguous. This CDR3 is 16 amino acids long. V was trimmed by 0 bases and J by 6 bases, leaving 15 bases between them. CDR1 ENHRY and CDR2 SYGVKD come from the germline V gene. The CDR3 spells CAISESRAGLENTIYF. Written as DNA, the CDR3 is TGTGCCATCAGTGAGTCGAGAGCGGGGTTGGAAAACACCATATATTTT.

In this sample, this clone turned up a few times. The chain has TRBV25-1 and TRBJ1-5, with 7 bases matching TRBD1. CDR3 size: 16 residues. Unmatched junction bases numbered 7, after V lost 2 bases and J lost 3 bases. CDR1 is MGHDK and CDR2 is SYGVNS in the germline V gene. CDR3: CASSERGQTDNQPQHF. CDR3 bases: TGTGCCAGCAGTGAAAGGGGGCAGACGGACAATCAGCCCCAGCATTTT.

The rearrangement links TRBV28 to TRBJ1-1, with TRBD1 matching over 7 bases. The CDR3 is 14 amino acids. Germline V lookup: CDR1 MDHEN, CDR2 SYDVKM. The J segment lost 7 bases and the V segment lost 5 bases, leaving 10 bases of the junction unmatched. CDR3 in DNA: TGTGCCAGCAGTAAACAGAACAGGGGTCGTGAAGCTTTCTTT. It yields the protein CASSKQNRGREAFF.

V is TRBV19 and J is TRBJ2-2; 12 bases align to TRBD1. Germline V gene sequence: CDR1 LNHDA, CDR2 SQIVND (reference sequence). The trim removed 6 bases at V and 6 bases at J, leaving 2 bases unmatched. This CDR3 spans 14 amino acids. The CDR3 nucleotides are TGTGCCAGTAGGGGGACAGGGGGCCCCGGGGAGCTGTTTTTT. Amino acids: CASRGTGGPGELFF.

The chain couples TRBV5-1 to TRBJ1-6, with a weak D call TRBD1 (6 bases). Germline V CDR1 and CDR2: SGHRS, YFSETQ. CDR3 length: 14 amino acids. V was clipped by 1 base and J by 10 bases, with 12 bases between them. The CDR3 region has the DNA TGCGCCAGCAGCTTGTCAGGGGTAGGATCACCCCTCCACTTT. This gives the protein CASSLSGVGSPLHF.

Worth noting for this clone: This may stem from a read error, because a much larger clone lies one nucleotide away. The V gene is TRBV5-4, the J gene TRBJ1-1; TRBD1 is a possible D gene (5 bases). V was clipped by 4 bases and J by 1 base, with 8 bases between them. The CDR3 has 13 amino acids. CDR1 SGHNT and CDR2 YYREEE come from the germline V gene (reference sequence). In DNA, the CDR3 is TGTGCCAGCAGCCACGGGGGGAACACTGAAGCTTTCTTT. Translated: CASSHGGNTEAFF.

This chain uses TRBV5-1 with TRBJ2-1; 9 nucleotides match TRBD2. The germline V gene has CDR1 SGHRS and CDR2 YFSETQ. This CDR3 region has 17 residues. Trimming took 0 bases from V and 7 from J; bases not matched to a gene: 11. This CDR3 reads CASSLAITSGLGNEQFF. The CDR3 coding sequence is TGCGCCAGCAGCTTGGCAATTACTAGCGGGCTGGGGAATGAGCAGTTCTTC.

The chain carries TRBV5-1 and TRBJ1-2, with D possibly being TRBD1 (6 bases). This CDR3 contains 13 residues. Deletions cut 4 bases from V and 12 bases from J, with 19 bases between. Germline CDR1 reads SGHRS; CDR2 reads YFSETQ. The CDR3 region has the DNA TGCGCCAGCAGCCCCGGGCCTGCCGAGGGGGACACCTTC. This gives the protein CASSPGPAEGDTF.

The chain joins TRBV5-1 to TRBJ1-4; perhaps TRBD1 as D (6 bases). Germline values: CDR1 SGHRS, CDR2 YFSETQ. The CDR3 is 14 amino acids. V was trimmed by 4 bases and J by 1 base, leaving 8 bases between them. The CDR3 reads CASSAQGTNEKLFF. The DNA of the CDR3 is TGCGCCAGCAGCGCACAGGGAACTAATGAAAAACTGTTTTTT.

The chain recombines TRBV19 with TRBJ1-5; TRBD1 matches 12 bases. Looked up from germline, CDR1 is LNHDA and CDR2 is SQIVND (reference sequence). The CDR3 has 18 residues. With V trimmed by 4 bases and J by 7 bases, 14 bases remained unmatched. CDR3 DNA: TGTGCCAGTAGTAACCGGGACAGGGGGCCTTCGACACGGCAGCCCCAGCATTTT. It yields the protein CASSNRDRGPSTRQPQHF.

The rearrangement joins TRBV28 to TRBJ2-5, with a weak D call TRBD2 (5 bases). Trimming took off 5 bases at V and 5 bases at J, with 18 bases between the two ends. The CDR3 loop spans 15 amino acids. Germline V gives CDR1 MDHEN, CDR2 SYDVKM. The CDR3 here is CASSTPSAGRETQYF. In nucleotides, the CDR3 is TGTGCCAGCAGTACTCCCTCGGCGGGCAGGGAGACCCAGTACTTC.